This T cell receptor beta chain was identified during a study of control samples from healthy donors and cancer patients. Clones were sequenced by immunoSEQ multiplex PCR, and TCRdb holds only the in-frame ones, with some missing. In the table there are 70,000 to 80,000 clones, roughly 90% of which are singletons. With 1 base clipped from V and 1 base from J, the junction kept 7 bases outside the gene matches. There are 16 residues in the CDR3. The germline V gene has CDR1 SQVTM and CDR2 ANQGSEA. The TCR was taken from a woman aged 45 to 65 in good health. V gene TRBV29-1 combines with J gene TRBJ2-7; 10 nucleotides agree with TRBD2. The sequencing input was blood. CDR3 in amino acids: CSVEARAGGVSYEQYF. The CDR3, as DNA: TGCAGCGTTGAAGCGAGAGCGGGGGGGGTATCCTACGAGCAGTACTTC.